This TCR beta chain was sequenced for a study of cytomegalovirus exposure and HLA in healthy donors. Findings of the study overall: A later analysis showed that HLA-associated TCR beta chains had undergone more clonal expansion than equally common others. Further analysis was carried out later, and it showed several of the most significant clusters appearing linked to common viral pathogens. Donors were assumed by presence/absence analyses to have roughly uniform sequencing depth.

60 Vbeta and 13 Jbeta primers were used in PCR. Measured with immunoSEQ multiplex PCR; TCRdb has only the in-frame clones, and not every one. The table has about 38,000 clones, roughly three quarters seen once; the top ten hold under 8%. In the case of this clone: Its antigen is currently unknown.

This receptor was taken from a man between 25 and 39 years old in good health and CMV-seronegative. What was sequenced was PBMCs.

This CDR3 is CASSLASSYEQYF. CDR3 DNA sequence: TGTGCCAGCAGCTTAGCTTCGTCCTACGAGCAGTACTTC. The chain has TRBV7-9 and TRBJ2-7, with D uncertain. The CDR3 totals 13 residues. Trimming pared 0 bases from V and 1 base from J, leaving 4 bases between. Germline V gives CDR1 SEHNR, CDR2 FQNEAQ (reference sequence).